Sequencing of this TCR beta chain was carried out in a study of T-cell reconstitution after alpha-beta-depleted transplantation in children. This clonotype was observed many times. Unique molecular identifiers were used in preparing the TCRbeta library. TCRdb used MiXCR to reprocess the PCR reads, holding one entry per CDR3 protein. The table lists more than 550,000 distinct CDR3 sequences, about 10% of them singletons. Germline CDR1 is LNHDA and CDR2 is SQIVND (reference sequence). V was pared by 3 bases and J by 0 bases, with 8 bases between. This CDR3 comprises 14 residues. Sequencing used PBMCs from the stem cell graft donor, obtained from the stem cell graft. The gene calls are TRBV19 and TRBJ1-1; D ambiguous. This receptor was identified in a human donor who donated a stem cell graft to a child with acute myeloid leukemia. The CDR3 is CASSIPAMNTEAFF. In nucleotides, the CDR3 is TGTGCCAGTAGTATCCCAGCGATGAACACTGAAGCTTTCTTT.